What follows are 7 T cell receptor beta chains derived from one specimen sequenced in a study of T cell changes during pregnancy in multiple sclerosis. Data came from immunoSEQ multiplex PCR; TCRdb stores just in-frame clones and leaves some out. This table holds approximately 96,000 clones, approximately 90% found once. Sequencing was performed on peripheral blood, taken after pregnancy. These receptors were obtained from a female donor in good health, enrolled as a control in a pregnancy study.

The rearrangement links TRBV7-9 to TRBJ1-1; D not resolved. CDR1 SEHNR and CDR2 FQNEAQ come from the germline V gene (reference sequence). V was cut by 4 bases and J by 1 base, with 13 bases left in between. There are 15 residues in the CDR3. CDR3 residues: CASSYPGPKNTEAFF. CDR3 in DNA: TGTGCCAGCAGCTACCCTGGGCCTAAGAACACTGAAGCTTTCTTT.

The V gene is TRBV27, the J gene TRBJ1-6; D not resolved. The CDR3 covers 19 residues. Trimming left V 0 bases short and J 4 bases short, with 19 bases between. Germline CDR1 and CDR2: MNHEY and SMNVEV (reference sequence). The CDR3 DNA is TGTGCCAGCAGTTTATCGACTTGGCACCCCGCGACGTATAATTCACCCCTCCACTTT. As protein: CASSLSTWHPATYNSPLHF.

The gene calls are TRBV7-3 and TRBJ2-3; D remains unclear. Germline V CDR1 and CDR2: SGHTA, FQGTGA. Trimming pared 1 base from V and 6 bases from J, leaving 14 bases between. The CDR3 spans 15 residues. DNA for the CDR3: TGTGCCAGCAGCTTAAACCGCCCTCCTGGCGATACGCAGTATTTT. It translates to CASSLNRPPGDTQYF.

V is TRBV5-4 and J is TRBJ1-1, with 8 nucleotides matching TRBD1. CDR3 length: 15 amino acids. Germline CDR1 is SGHNT and CDR2 is YYREEE (reference sequence). Trimming removed 0 bases from V and 2 bases from J; junction bases left unmatched: 3. CDR3 region: CASSLGQGINTEAFF. CDR3 DNA sequence: TGTGCCAGCAGCTTGGGACAGGGGATTAACACTGAAGCTTTCTTT.

This chain joins TRBV6-6 and TRBJ2-3; 11 nucleotides agree with TRBD2. Germline V gene sequence: CDR1 MNHNY, CDR2 SVGAGI (reference sequence). Germline trimming cut 6 bases from V and 2 bases from J; bases unmatched to any gene: 4. The CDR3 has 15 amino acids. The CDR3 reads CASRTLAGDTDTQYF. DNA for the CDR3: TGTGCCAGCAGGACACTAGCGGGGGACACAGATACGCAGTATTTT.

The CDR3 sequence: CASSQQRDNSPLHF. The CDR3 nucleotides read TGTGCCAGCAGTCAACAGAGAGATAATTCACCCCTCCACTTT. The V call is TRBV6-6, the J call TRBJ1-6; D gene uncertain. Germline values: CDR1 MNHNY, CDR2 SVGAGI (reference sequence). V lost 5 bases and J lost 5, with 10 bases in between. The CDR3 runs to 14 residues.

This chain uses TRBV30 with TRBJ2-7; possibly TRBD1 for D (6 bases). Trimming stripped 4 bases from V and 0 bases from J, with 7 bases between. The V gene's germline CDR1 is GTSNPN and CDR2 SVGIG (reference sequence). This CDR3 spans 12 amino acids. Here the CDR3 reads CAWKGGSYEQYF. In nucleotides, the CDR3 is TGTGCCTGGAAAGGGGGCTCCTACGAGCAGTACTTC.